A selection of T cell receptor beta chains follows, all from one sample in a study of spatial heterogeneity in lung cancer. TCRdb recomputed calls from the 5' RACE reads with MiXCR, one row per CDR3 protein. The sample lists nearly 95,000 distinct CDR3 sequences, roughly a fifth occurring once. Sequences were derived from PBMCs, sampled at follow-up. The receptors here all came from a male donor with early-stage non-small cell lung cancer. CDR3s include the opening cysteine and the closing phenylalanine or tryptophan. The D gene is left open where the match is weak. Rows give clone size only sometimes, using once, few, many, or a class for an expanded clone.

cdr3_aa | cdr3_nt | clone_size | j_call | v_call | d_call
CASKDGTANTGELFF | TGTGCCAGTAAGGACGGGACAGCGAACACCGGGGAGCTGTTTTTT | few | TRBJ2-2 | TRBV19 | TRBD1
CASSGTYRGLNTGELFF | TGTGCCAGCAGCGGGACCTATAGGGGGCTGAACACCGGGGAGCTGTTTTTT | many | TRBJ2-2 | TRBV6-1 | TRBD1
CASSGPNEKLFF | TGTGCCAGCAGTGGGCCTAATGAAAAACTGTTTTTT | NA | TRBJ1-4 | TRBV12-3/TRBV12-4 | NA
CASTPDKAKNIQYF | TGTGCCAGCACTCCCGATAAAGCCAAAAACATTCAGTACTTC | NA | TRBJ2-4 | TRBV2 | NA
CASSYSTTSGELFF | TGTGCCAGCAGTTACTCGACTACTTCCGGGGAGCTGTTTTTT | many | TRBJ2-2 | TRBV6-5 | NA
CASSLSSVGRPQHF | TGTGCCAGCAGCTTATCGTCAGTCGGACGGCCCCAGCATTTT | many | TRBJ1-5 | TRBV7-8 | NA
CSGGDWREEDTQYF | TGCAGCGGGGGGGACTGGAGGGAAGAGGATACGCAGTATTTT | NA | TRBJ2-3 | TRBV29-1 | NA
CASSLAFPSLKLFF | TGTGCCAGCAGCTTAGCCTTCCCGTCCTTAAAACTGTTTTTT | many | TRBJ1-4 | TRBV7-9 | NA
CSALVQGIADTQYF | TGCAGTGCATTGGTACAGGGAATTGCGGATACGCAGTATTTT | NA | TRBJ2-3 | TRBV20-1 | NA
CASKLAGLNTGELFF | TGTGCCAGCAAGTTGGCCGGGTTGAACACCGGGGAGCTGTTTTTT | NA | TRBJ2-2 | TRBV27 | NA
CSDNRDTDTQYF | TGCAGTGATAACAGGGACACAGATACGCAGTATTTT | once | TRBJ2-3 | TRBV20-1 | NA
CSAPQRGRTEAFF | TGCAGTGCGCCGCAAAGGGGACGGACTGAAGCTTTCTTT | few | TRBJ1-1 | TRBV20-1 | NA
CASRPGQNNSPLHF | TGTGCCAGCAGACCGGGACAGAATAATTCACCCCTCCACTTT | NA | TRBJ1-6 | TRBV6-5 | TRBD1
CATSDPGTDYTGELFF | TGTGCCACCAGTGATCCCGGGACAGATTACACCGGGGAGCTGTTTTTT | few | TRBJ2-2 | TRBV24-1 | TRBD1
CASSVTNYGYTF | TGTGCCAGCAGCGTTACTAACTATGGCTACACCTTC | NA | TRBJ1-2 | TRBV7-9 | NA
CASSVGKPGLPTDTQYF | TGCGCCAGCAGTGTAGGAAAACCGGGACTTCCCACAGATACGCAGTATTTT | NA | TRBJ2-3 | TRBV10-1 | NA
CASSLAYSGRPDTQYF | TGCGCCAGCAGCTTGGCTTATAGCGGGAGGCCAGATACGCAGTATTTT | NA | TRBJ2-3 | TRBV5-1 | TRBD2
CASSQYDRGAYGYTF | TGTGCCAGCAGCCAGTACGACAGGGGGGCTTATGGCTACACCTTC | NA | TRBJ1-2 | TRBV3-1 | TRBD1
CASRELAGLNEKLFF | TGTGCCAGCAGGGAACTGGCAGGCCTGAATGAAAAACTGTTTTTT | NA | TRBJ1-4 | TRBV6-1 | NA
CASSPANTGELFF | TGCGCCAGCAGCCCCGCGAACACCGGGGAGCTGTTTTTT | NA | TRBJ2-2 | TRBV5-1 | NA
CSARDQGTVNTEAFF | TGCAGTGCTAGAGATCAGGGGACAGTGAACACTGAAGCTTTCTTT | many | TRBJ1-1 | TRBV20-1 | TRBD1
CASSPRGYTQYF | TGTGCCAGCAGCCCTCGTGGGTATACGCAGTATTTT | few | TRBJ2-3 | TRBV5-4 | NA
CASTSGQGAWNEQFF | TGTGCCAGCACCTCAGGACAGGGGGCATGGAATGAGCAGTTCTTC | once | TRBJ2-1 | TRBV12-3/TRBV12-4 | TRBD1
CATSDSRQGGNTIYF | TGTGCCACCAGTGACTCTCGACAGGGCGGAAACACCATATATTTT | few | TRBJ1-3 | TRBV24-1 | TRBD1
CASSLTGQGASNSGNTIYF | TGTGCCAGCTCACTTACGGGACAGGGGGCCTCCAACTCTGGAAACACCATATATTTT | many | TRBJ1-3 | TRBV18 | TRBD1
CASSQEGFGELFF | TGCGCCAGCAGCCAAGAAGGGTTCGGGGAGCTGTTTTTT | NA | TRBJ2-2 | TRBV4-1 | NA